Listed below are T cell receptor beta chains from one sample, sequenced in a study of blood T cells in healthy people across ages. TCRdb reprocessed the 5' RACE reads with MiXCR, giving one entry per CDR3 protein. The sample carries some 800,000 distinct CDR3 sequences, about 42% recorded once. Sequenced: blood. The receptors shown here come from a man aged 55 to 70 in good health. CDR3s include the opening cysteine and the closing phenylalanine or tryptophan. The order of the fields is J gene, clone size, V gene, CDR3 protein. Clone size is stated in some rows and not others, as once, few, many or a class when expanded.

J: TRBJ1-5
size: .
V: TRBV6-2/TRBV6-3
CDR3: CASRSRDKKFSNQPQHF

J: TRBJ2-1
size: few
V: TRBV20-1
CDR3: CSAGGTRDYNEQFF

J: TRBJ2-4
size: .
V: TRBV7-9
CDR3: CASSLATDRVNIQYF

J: TRBJ1-1
size: few
V: TRBV29-1
CDR3: CSVRDRNTEAFF

J: TRBJ1-4
size: .
V: TRBV20-1
CDR3: CRTGQPANEELFF

J: TRBJ2-7
size: few
V: TRBV24-1
CDR3: CATSDSRREQYF

J: TRBJ2-3
size: few
V: TRBV29-1
CDR3: CSVEEVHTDTQYF

J: TRBJ1-1
size: once
V: TRBV12-3/TRBV12-4
CDR3: CASSLLGHAEAFF

J: TRBJ2-5
size: few
V: TRBV9
CDR3: CASSLMTSGQETQYF

J: .
size: .
V: TRBV9
CDR3: CASSAGQWQETQYF

J: TRBJ2-3
size: few
V: TRBV29-1
CDR3: CSAPTEGNTDTQYF

J: TRBJ2-3
size: .
V: TRBV4-3
CDR3: CASSQGPGPQLTDTQYF

J: TRBJ2-2
size: .
V: TRBV6-5
CDR3: CASSYSPSRAGELFF

J: TRBJ2-3
size: few
V: TRBV6-6
CDR3: CASSYSGRTSGGPEYF

J: TRBJ2-6
size: once
V: TRBV4-1
CDR3: CASSQVVTASGANVLTF

J: TRBJ2-1
size: few
V: TRBV5-6
CDR3: CASSLGDTLMGAYNEQFF

J: TRBJ1-1
size: .
V: TRBV6-6
CDR3: CACGQGAHTEAFF

J: TRBJ1-4
size: .
V: TRBV7-6
CDR3: CASSFRSGTATNEKLFF

J: TRBJ2-3
size: .
V: TRBV7-9
CDR3: CASSPPSAVPTDTQYF

J: TRBJ1-5
size: few
V: TRBV9
CDR3: CALGGQPQHF

J: TRBJ2-1
size: .
V: TRBV5-5
CDR3: CASTPDRVPFF

J: TRBJ1-2
size: many
V: TRBV7-2
CDR3: CASSLQGVTNYGYTF

J: TRBJ1-1
size: many
V: TRBV5-1
CDR3: CASSLAGGTDEAFF

J: TRBJ2-5
size: many
V: TRBV5-8
CDR3: CASSSRTGGIETQYF

J: TRBJ2-3
size: few
V: TRBV7-2
CDR3: CASSLMSSKGTDTQYF

J: TRBJ1-6
size: few
V: TRBV6-6
CDR3: CASIPGGTDFYNSPLHF

J: TRBJ2-3
size: .
V: TRBV20-1
CDR3: CSASGTSNSTDTQYF

J: TRBJ2-7
size: .
V: TRBV12-3/TRBV12-4
CDR3: CASSLTGIVYEQYF

J: TRBJ2-1
size: .
V: TRBV7-7
CDR3: CASSPGGSENEQFF

J: .
size: .
V: TRBV6-1
CDR3: CASNRNAGVEQYF

J: TRBJ2-7
size: few
V: TRBV10-3
CDR3: CATGGTYEQYF

J: TRBJ1-2
size: .
V: TRBV27
CDR3: CASSPKFNYGYTF

J: TRBJ2-1
size: .
V: TRBV5-1
CDR3: CASSAFGLAGGHEQFF

J: TRBJ1-4
size: .
V: TRBV12-3/TRBV12-4
CDR3: CASSSGGRIAEKLFF

J: TRBJ2-4
size: few
V: TRBV7-8
CDR3: CASSFQERGTKNIQYF

J: TRBJ2-1
size: few
V: TRBV6-5
CDR3: CASSPSIAEYNEQFF

J: TRBJ2-7
size: many
V: TRBV29-1
CDR3: CSVGGHDSYEQYF

J: TRBJ1-5
size: .
V: TRBV10-3
CDR3: CTSGLAVDQPQHF

J: TRBJ1-1
size: .
V: TRBV14
CDR3: CASSQAGTGGGTEAFF

J: TRBJ2-2
size: .
V: TRBV20-1
CDR3: CSARELTTGELFF

J: TRBJ2-1
size: .
V: TRBV5-1
CDR3: CASPNRRGDEQFF

J: .
size: .
V: TRBV12-3/TRBV12-4
CDR3: CATEGSYNEQYF

J: TRBJ1-1
size: .
V: TRBV20-1
CDR3: CSATQALMGTEAFF

J: TRBJ2-5
size: few
V: TRBV6-5
CDR3: CASGGRSKETQYF

J: TRBJ2-7
size: many
V: TRBV10-2
CDR3: CASSGDTSYEQYF

J: TRBJ1-6
size: .
V: TRBV20-1
CDR3: CSAASGSPLHF

J: TRBJ1-5
size: .
V: TRBV30
CDR3: CAWSANSNQPQHF

J: TRBJ2-7
size: few
V: TRBV14
CDR3: CASSQRTGRNEQYF

J: TRBJ2-2
size: .
V: TRBV20-1
CDR3: CSAPRGGSTGELFF

J: TRBJ1-4
size: .
V: TRBV24-1
CDR3: CATSAGQGPFNEKLFF

J: TRBJ1-5
size: .
V: TRBV20-1
CDR3: CSAEVDRGRQPQHF

J: TRBJ2-7
size: few
V: TRBV27
CDR3: CASRFLGGSYEQYF

J: TRBJ2-1
size: few
V: TRBV28
CDR3: CASSSGTGFITYNEQFF